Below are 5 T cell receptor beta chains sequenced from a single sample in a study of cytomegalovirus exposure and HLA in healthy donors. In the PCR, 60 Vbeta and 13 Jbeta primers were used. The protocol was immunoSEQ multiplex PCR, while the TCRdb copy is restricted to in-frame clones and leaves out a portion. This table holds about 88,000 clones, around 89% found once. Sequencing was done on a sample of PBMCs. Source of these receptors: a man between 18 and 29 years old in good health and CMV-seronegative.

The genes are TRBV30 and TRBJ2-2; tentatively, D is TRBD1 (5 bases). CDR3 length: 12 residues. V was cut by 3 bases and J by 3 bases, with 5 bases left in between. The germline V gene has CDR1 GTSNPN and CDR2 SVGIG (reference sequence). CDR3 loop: CAWRQDTGELFF. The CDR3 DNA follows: TGTGCCTGGAGACAGGACACCGGGGAGCTGTTTTTT.

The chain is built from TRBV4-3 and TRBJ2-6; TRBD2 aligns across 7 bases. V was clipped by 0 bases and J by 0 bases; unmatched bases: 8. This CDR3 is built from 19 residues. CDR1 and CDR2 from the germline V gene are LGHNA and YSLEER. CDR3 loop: CASSQELAGELSGANVLTF. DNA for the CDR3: TGCGCCAGCAGCCAAGAGTTAGCGGGCGAGCTCTCTGGGGCCAACGTCCTGACTTTC.

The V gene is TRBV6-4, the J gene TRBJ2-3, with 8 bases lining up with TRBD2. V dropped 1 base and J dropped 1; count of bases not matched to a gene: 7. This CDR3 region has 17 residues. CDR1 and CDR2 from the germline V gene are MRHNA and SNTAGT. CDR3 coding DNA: TGTGCCAGCAGTGACTGGACGGGGGGGAACTGCACAGATACGCAGTATTTT. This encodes CASSDWTGGNCTDTQYF.

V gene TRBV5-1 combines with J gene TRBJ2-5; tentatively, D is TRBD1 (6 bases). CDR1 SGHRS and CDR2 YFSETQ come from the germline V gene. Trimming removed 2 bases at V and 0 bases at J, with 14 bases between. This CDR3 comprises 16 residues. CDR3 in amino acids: CASSLGGRYDQETQYF. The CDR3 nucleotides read TGCGCCAGCAGCTTAGGGGGACGATATGACCAAGAGACCCAGTACTTC.

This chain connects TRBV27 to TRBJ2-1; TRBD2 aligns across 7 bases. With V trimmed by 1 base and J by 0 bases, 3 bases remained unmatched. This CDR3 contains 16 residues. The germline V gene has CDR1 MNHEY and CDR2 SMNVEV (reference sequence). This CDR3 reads CASSLYGGSSYNEQFF. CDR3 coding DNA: TGTGCCAGCAGTTTATACGGCGGGAGCTCCTACAATGAGCAGTTCTTC.